This TCR beta chain was sequenced for a study of early T cells in non-severe SARS-CoV-2 infection (dated by TCRdb to the early 2020s). A note on the overall study: Because TCR sequencing relied on bulk RNA taken from unsorted whole blood, pairing of alpha and beta chains was not possible. Beyond this particular receptor, the publication reports: VDJdb matching was skewed toward anti-spike CD8 responses, so virus-specific expansions were likely underestimated and private and CD4 specificities were missed.

Libraries were constructed by 5' RACE. The sample was run on a NextSeq 500. In the TCR library protocol, unique molecular identifiers were attached to individual cDNA molecules to correct for PCR bias and sequencing error. Both TCR alpha and beta chains were sequenced, and tight co-correlation was observed between alpha and beta sequence abundances in each sample. The paper's processing steps were these. Decombinator V4 was used to annotate the V gene, J gene and CDR3 of the TCR sequences. TCRs were defined as expanded if a significant change between any two time points was detected under a Poisson model with p below 0.0001. TCR abundances were normalised to the total number of TCRs sequenced in each sample and reported as counts per million. TRAV1-2 paired with TRAJ12, TRAJ20 or TRAJ33 defined MAIT TCRs, while TRAV10 paired with TRAJ18 defined iNKT TCRs. VDJdb, accessed 1 November 2021, was searched for CMV, EBV and SARS-CoV-2 annotated TCRs, excluding TCRs annotated for multiple antigens. TCRdb handled the public reads itself, with Q25 trimming in fastp and clone calling in MiXCR, and kept productive beta chains. Rows with one shared CDR3 protein collapse into an entry with the most common genes and DNA. TCRdb's processing, not the authors', yielded these V and J calls. The sample table shows tens of thousands of distinct CDR3 sequences, and under 15% are seen once. Roughly 1.3% of the sample is in the top ten clones.

Set within a cohort of healthcare workers in London, UK, this nested case-control study involved weekly PCR testing of nasopharyngeal swabs along with blood sampling. Healthcare workers were enrolled in the week of the UK lockdown, from 23 to 31 March 2020, and were followed every week for up to roughly 16 weeks. This clonotype was observed many times. The specificity of this receptor is unknown. No base quality information exists; no much larger clone differs at one position. From V the trimming removes 3 bases and from J it removes 1 base, while the gene matches leave 5 bases of the junction unaccounted for. The CDR3 sequence holds 15 residues, the cysteine and phenylalanine included. Only CDR3 DNA remains: 45 bases, in frame from the first base. Per the germline V gene, KGHSH is the CDR1 and LQKENI is the CDR2.

The sample comprised whole blood. The receptor comes from an adult who was a healthcare worker with PCR-confirmed SARS-CoV-2 infection or an uninfected control (not recorded which). Recombination linked TRBV18 to TRBJ2-7, with 8 central nucleotides matching TRBD1. The DNA is as follows: TGTGCCAGCTCACCCAGACAGGGGAAATCCTACGAGCAGTACTTC. This encodes CASSPRQGKSYEQYF.